The T cell receptor (beta chain) under discussion was sequenced for a study of blood T cell repertoires in COVID-19. Study information: Spain, Italy and the United States supplied samples that represented acute and convalescent COVID-19.

Using immunoSEQ multiplex PCR, the repertoire was profiled, and TCRdb retains in-frame clones only, with some absent. The sample holds 150,000 to 200,000 clones, approximately 80% seen once. Trimming shortened V by 4 bases and J by 2 bases, and 11 bases separated the two germline ends. This CDR3 spans 14 amino acids. Germline-derived CDR1 and CDR2 are MNHEY and SVGAGI. Sample: PBMCs or T cells enriched from blood (not recorded which). The chain recombines TRBV6-5 with TRBJ1-2; D gene unclear. The TCR was taken from a man in his forties who had recovered from COVID-19. The CDR3 nucleotides read TGTGCCAGCAGTTTGGAGGGTTCGAACTATGGCTACACCTTC. It encodes CASSLEGSNYGYTF.